The entry below gives a single T cell receptor (beta chain) sequence along with its context. What it binds is not known. This sample is part of a study of long-term antiretroviral therapy in people with HIV. Germline V gene lookup returns CDR1 GTSNPN and CDR2 SVGIG (reference sequence). This CDR3 has 13 amino acids. V gave up 4 bases and J gave up 7 bases; unmatched junction bases: 9. The assay, immunoSEQ v3.0, was run at survey level. Using immunoSEQ multiplex PCR, the repertoire was profiled, and TCRdb retains in-frame clones only, with some absent. The sample yields about 25,000 clones, more than 80% seen once. General study points: Clonal expansions arising prior to ART prevailed in the repertoire at every time point.

The gene calls are TRBV30 and TRBJ2-7, with 8 bases that match TRBD1. The source of this sequence is a woman in her thirties or forties with HIV. The sequencing used unsorted PBMCs, collected 7.6 years after starting antiretroviral therapy. CDR3 in amino acids: CAWTGTGLGEQYF. In DNA, the CDR3 is TGTGCCTGGACTGGGACAGGCCTCGGAGAGCAGTACTTC.